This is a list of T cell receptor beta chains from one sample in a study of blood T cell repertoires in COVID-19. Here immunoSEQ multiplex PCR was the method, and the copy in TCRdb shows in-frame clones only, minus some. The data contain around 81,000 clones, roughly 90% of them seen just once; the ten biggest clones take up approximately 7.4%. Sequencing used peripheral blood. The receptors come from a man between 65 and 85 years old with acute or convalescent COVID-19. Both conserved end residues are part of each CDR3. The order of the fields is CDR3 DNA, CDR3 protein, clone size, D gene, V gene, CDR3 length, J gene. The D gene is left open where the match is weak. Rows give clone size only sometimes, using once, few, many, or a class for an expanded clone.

DNA: TGTGCCAGCAGCCCACCACCCCGACTAGCGGTATACAATGAGCAGTTCTTC; CDR3: CASSPPPRLAVYNEQFF; size: .; D: TRBD2; V: TRBV7-9; length: 17; J: TRBJ2-1
DNA: TGTGCCAGCAGCCGGACAGGGGGAAGAGAAAAACTGTTTTTT; CDR3: CASSRTGGREKLFF; size: .; D: TRBD1; V: TRBV7-9; length: 14; J: TRBJ1-4
DNA: TGTGCCAGCAGCTTGGCCCAGTACAGCATTCAGTACTTC; CDR3: CASSLAQYSIQYF; size: once; D: .; V: TRBV11-2; length: 13; J: TRBJ2-4
DNA: TGTGCCATCAGTGACCGGACAGGGAATCAGCCCCAGCATTTT; CDR3: CAISDRTGNQPQHF; size: .; D: TRBD1; V: TRBV10-3; length: 14; J: TRBJ1-5
DNA: TGTGCCAGCCATTCTCCGGGGCCAGGGGCGAGCACCGGGGAGCTGTTTTTT; CDR3: CASHSPGPGASTGELFF; size: .; D: .; V: TRBV7-2; length: 17; J: TRBJ2-2
DNA: TGCAGCGTTGAAACCAGGGGGCTTTACAATGAGCAGTTCTTC; CDR3: CSVETRGLYNEQFF; size: .; D: TRBD1; V: TRBV29-1; length: 14; J: TRBJ2-1
DNA: TGTGCCAGCAGTCCGTCGGGGAAGAACTCTGGAAACACCATATATTTT; CDR3: CASSPSGKNSGNTIYF; size: .; D: .; V: TRBV28; length: 16; J: TRBJ1-3
DNA: TGTGCCAGTAGTATAAGATCGGGACAACATAATTCACCCCTCCACTTT; CDR3: CASSIRSGQHNSPLHF; size: .; D: .; V: TRBV19; length: 16; J: TRBJ1-6
DNA: TGTGCCAGCAGCGTAGGCGGGACTAGCGGAACCGGGGAGCTGTTTTTT; CDR3: CASSVGGTSGTGELFF; size: .; D: TRBD2; V: TRBV9; length: 16; J: TRBJ2-2
DNA: TGCGCCAGCAGCTTGGACAGGGGGACGTCCTACGAGCAGTACTTC; CDR3: CASSLDRGTSYEQYF; size: .; D: TRBD1; V: TRBV5-1; length: 15; J: TRBJ2-7
DNA: TGTGCCAGCAGCTTAGCTCCAGGAACCTCTGGGGCCAACGTCCTGACTTTC; CDR3: CASSLAPGTSGANVLTF; size: .; D: .; V: TRBV13; length: 17; J: TRBJ2-6
DNA: TGTGCCAGCAGCCCGAGGGTGGGAGCTAGAGATACGCAGTATTTT; CDR3: CASSPRVGARDTQYF; size: .; D: .; V: TRBV7-2; length: 15; J: TRBJ2-3
DNA: TGTGCCAGCAGTGGATGGCAGGCCAACACCGGGGAGCTGTTTTTT; CDR3: CASSGWQANTGELFF; size: .; D: .; V: TRBV7-6; length: 15; J: TRBJ2-2
DNA: TGTGCCAGCAGTTTGCCGGGACAGAATACTGAAGCTTTCTTT; CDR3: CASSLPGQNTEAFF; size: .; D: TRBD1; V: TRBV28; length: 14; J: TRBJ1-1
DNA: TGTGCCAGCAGCCAAATAGGGGCCACTGAAGCTTTCTTT; CDR3: CASSQIGATEAFF; size: .; D: .; V: TRBV3-1/TRBV3-2; length: 13; J: TRBJ1-1
DNA: TGCGCCAGCAGCCAAGTCTCAACGGGACTTGAAAAACTGTTTTTT; CDR3: CASSQVSTGLEKLFF; size: .; D: .; V: TRBV4-1; length: 15; J: TRBJ1-4
DNA: TGTGCCAGCAGCTTACTAGCGGGGAGCTCCTACAATGAGCAGTTCTTC; CDR3: CASSLLAGSSYNEQFF; size: .; D: TRBD2; V: TRBV7-2; length: 16; J: TRBJ2-1
DNA: TGTGCCTGGAGTCATGGGGGCCTTCACTATAATTCACCCCTCCACTTT; CDR3: CAWSHGGLHYNSPLHF; size: .; D: .; V: TRBV30; length: 16; J: TRBJ1-6
DNA: TGTGCCAGCAGCGAAAGACTTGACAGGGACACTGAAGCTTTCTTT; CDR3: CASSERLDRDTEAFF; size: .; D: TRBD1; V: TRBV9; length: 15; J: TRBJ1-1
DNA: TGCGCCAGCAGTGACACCTACAATGAGCAGTTCTTC; CDR3: CASSDTYNEQFF; size: .; D: .; V: TRBV10-2; length: 12; J: TRBJ2-1
DNA: TGTGCCAGCAGACCCAGGGTTCACTCTTACTACGAGCAGTACTTC; CDR3: CASRPRVHSYYEQYF; size: .; D: .; V: TRBV6-5; length: 15; J: TRBJ2-7